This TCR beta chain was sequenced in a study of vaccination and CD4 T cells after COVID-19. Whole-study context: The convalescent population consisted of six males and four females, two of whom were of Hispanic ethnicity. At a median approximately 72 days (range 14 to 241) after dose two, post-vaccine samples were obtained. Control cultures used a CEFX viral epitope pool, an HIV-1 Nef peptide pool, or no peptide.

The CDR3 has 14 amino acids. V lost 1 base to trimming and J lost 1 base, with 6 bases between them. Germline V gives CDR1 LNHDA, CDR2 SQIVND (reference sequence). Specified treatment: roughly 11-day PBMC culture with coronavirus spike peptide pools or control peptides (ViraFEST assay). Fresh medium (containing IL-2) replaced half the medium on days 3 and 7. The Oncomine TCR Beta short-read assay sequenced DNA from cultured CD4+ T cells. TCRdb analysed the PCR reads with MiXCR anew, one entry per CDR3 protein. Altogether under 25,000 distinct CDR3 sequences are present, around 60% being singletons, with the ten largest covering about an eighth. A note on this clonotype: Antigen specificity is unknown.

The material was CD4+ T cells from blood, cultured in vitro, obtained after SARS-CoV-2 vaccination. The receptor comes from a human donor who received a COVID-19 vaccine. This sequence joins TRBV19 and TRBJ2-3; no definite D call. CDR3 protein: CASSIGPRTDTQYF. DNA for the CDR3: TGTGCCAGTAGTATAGGGCCCCGCACAGATACGCAGTATTTT.